The 17 T cell receptor beta chains below were found in one sample sequenced in a study of CD8 T cells in Susac syndrome. cDNA came from approximately 0.5 to 1 ug RNA primed by random hexamers. TCRdb itself ran the immunoSEQ multiplex PCR reads through MiXCR, one entry per CDR3 protein. The sample has roughly 190,000 distinct CDR3 sequences, about 93% seen once. Material: CD4+ T cells from PBMCs. The source is a human donor in good health.

The J gene is TRBJ1-6, the V gene TRBV19, with TRBD1 matching 9 bases. Per germline, CDR1 LNHDA and CDR2 SQIVND (reference sequence). The CDR3 loop spans 14 amino acids. J was trimmed by 6 bases and V by 5 bases; bases with no gene match: 2. CDR3 bases: TGTGCCAGTAGTCCGGACAGGGGTAATTCACCCCTCCACTTT. Translation gives CASSPDRGNSPLHF. Based on the CDR3 plus reference TRBV19 and TRBJ1-6, the full variable domain is DGGITQSPKYLFRKEGQNVTLSCEQNLNHDAMYWYRQDPGQGLRLIYYSQIVNDFQKGDIAEGYSVSREKKESFPLTVTSAQKNPTAFYLCASSPDRGNSPLHFGNGTRLTVT.

The CDR3 sequence is CSARPARPLSSTQYF. CDR3 DNA: TGCAGTGCTCGTCCGGCTAGACCTCTTTCGAGTACGCAGTATTTT. The chain couples TRBV20-1 to TRBJ2-3; no firm D call. Germline V gives CDR1 DFQATT, CDR2 SNEGSKA (reference sequence). Trimming took 5 bases from V and 8 from J, leaving 23 bases between them. The CDR3 has 15 amino acids.

This sequence joins TRBV5-1 and TRBJ2-1; 8 bases are shared with TRBD2. The germline V gene has CDR1 SGHRS and CDR2 YFSETQ. The length of the CDR3 is 16 residues. V dropped 0 bases and J dropped 5; count of bases not matched to a gene: 7. CDR3 bases: TGCGCCAGCAGCTTGGTAGCGGGGTCGGCCGACAATGAGCAGTTCTTC. This sequence encodes CASSLVAGSADNEQFF.

Notes on this clonotype: The germline gene is not matched at one end of the junction; a read error may be the cause. This chain links TRBV19 with TRBJ1-1; D unclear. CDR3 size: 14 residues. CDR1 and CDR2 from the germline V gene are LNHDA and SQIVND (reference sequence). Written as DNA, the CDR3 is TGTGCCAGTAGTGTAGAAAATTCGAACACTGAAGCTTTCTTT. Amino acid sequence: CASSVENSNTEAFF.

This rearrangement joins TRBV6-6 to TRBJ2-7, with unresolved D. V lost 0 bases, J lost 6 bases, and 18 bases lay in between. The CDR3 length is 16 residues. Germline V gene data show CDR1 as MNHNY and CDR2 as SVGAGI (reference sequence). The CDR3 loop reads CASSYSKPPGRAEQYF. The DNA of the CDR3 is TGTGCCAGCAGTTACTCGAAACCCCCGGGCCGGGCCGAGCAGTACTTC.

The chain employs TRBV12-3 or TRBV12-4 and TRBJ1-1; D is possibly TRBD1 (5 bases). CDR3 length: 15 residues. V lost 7 bases, J lost 4 bases, and 19 bases lay in between. The CDR3 sequence: CASTLSGGTGTEAFF. The CDR3, as DNA: TGTGCCAGCACTCTATCGGGGGGAACGGGCACTGAAGCTTTCTTT.

This chain joins TRBV7-2 and TRBJ1-5; D perhaps matches TRBD1 (6 bases). This CDR3 region has 17 residues. CDR1 is SGHTA, CDR2 FQGNSA, per germline. Between the trimmed V and J ends, which lost 4 bases and 2 bases, there was a span of 18 bases. CDR3 residues: CASSSPRGEPGNQPQHF. CDR3 nucleotide sequence: TGTGCCAGCAGCTCTCCTAGGGGGGAGCCGGGCAATCAGCCCCAGCATTTT.

The gene calls are TRBV2 and TRBJ1-5; 9 positions agree with TRBD1. Per the germline V gene, CDR1 is SNHLY and CDR2 is FYNNEI. Unmatched junction bases numbered 6, after V lost 6 bases and J lost 9 bases. The CDR3 spans 13 residues. The CDR3 here is CASRGTGRLPQHF. Written as DNA, the CDR3 is TGTGCCAGCAGGGGGACAGGGCGTTTGCCCCAGCATTTT.

In DNA, the CDR3 is TGTGCCAGCAGCCGATCGCGGTGGGAAGCTTTCTTT. This encodes CASSRSRWEAFF. The chain recombines TRBV7-2 with TRBJ1-1; D is unclear. CDR3 length: 12 residues. From germline, CDR1 is SGHTA and CDR2 FQGNSA. Between the trimmed V and J ends, which lost 5 bases and 8 bases, there was a span of 12 bases.

The chain has TRBV18 and TRBJ2-5; D is perhaps TRBD2 (5 bases). The CDR3 covers 15 residues. The V gene's germline CDR1 is KGHSH and CDR2 LQKENI. With 0 bases removed from V and 4 bases from J, the gap between germline ends came to 12 bases. The CDR3 reads CASSPPGASSETQYF. For the CDR3, the DNA is TGTGCCAGCTCACCACCGGGAGCTAGCTCAGAGACCCAGTACTTC. Based on the CDR3 plus reference TRBV18 and TRBJ2-5, the full variable domain is NAGVMQNPRHLVRRRGQEARLRCSPMKGHSHVYWYRQLPEEGLKFMVYLQKENIIDESGMPKERFSAEFPKEGPSILRIQQVVRGDSAAYFCASSPPGASSETQYFGPGTRLLVL.

The chain combines TRBV5-4 with TRBJ2-2; D remains ambiguous. V lost 2 bases, J lost 4 bases, and 12 bases lay in between. Germline CDR1 is SGHNT and CDR2 is YYREEE (reference sequence). This CDR3 is 15 amino acids long. CDR3 DNA sequence: TGTGCCAGCAGCTTACCAGCGCGCAGCACCGGGGAGCTGTTTTTT. Protein sequence: CASSLPARSTGELFF.

The chain uses TRBV20-1 and TRBJ1-5; possibly TRBD1 for D (5 bases). Germline CDR1 DFQATT, CDR2 SNEGSKA (reference sequence). V was pared by 3 bases and J by 7 bases, with 19 bases between. CDR3 length equals 15 residues. The CDR3 loop is CSARIRAGVEQPQHF. For the CDR3, the DNA is TGCAGTGCTAGGATCAGGGCTGGGGTTGAACAGCCCCAGCATTTT.

This clonotype occurred once. The chain couples TRBV27 to TRBJ2-7, with TRBD1 matching over 7 bases. Germline trimming cut 2 bases from V and 4 bases from J; bases unmatched to any gene: 11. The germline CDR1 and CDR2 sequences are MNHEY and SMNVEV (reference sequence). The CDR3 has 16 amino acids. CDR3 sequence (DNA): TGTGCCAGCAGTTTAGGCGCACAGGGGAAAAGGTACGAGCAGTACTTC. Translation: CASSLGAQGKRYEQYF.

The rearrangement uses TRBV29-1 and TRBJ2-5; 9 bases match TRBD1. J was trimmed by 5 bases and V by 6 bases; bases with no gene match: 10. Germline loops: CDR1 SQVTM, CDR2 ANQGSEA. This CDR3 is built from 14 residues. The CDR3 DNA follows: TGCAGCGTCGAGCGGACAGGGGTTAGGGAGACCCAGTACTTC. It is translated as CSVERTGVRETQYF.

The V call is TRBV29-1, the J call TRBJ1-1; TRBD1 is a possible D gene (6 bases). From germline, CDR1 is SQVTM and CDR2 ANQGSEA. This CDR3 contains 12 residues. V was cut by 7 bases and J by 6 bases, with 15 bases left in between. The CDR3 is CSGYRQGPEAFF. CDR3 nucleotides: TGCAGCGGGTACCGCCAGGGGCCTGAAGCTTTCTTT.

Only a few counts were recorded for this clonotype. This chain joins TRBV6-1 and TRBJ2-5; TRBD1 agrees at 7 bases. From germline, CDR1 is MNHNS and CDR2 SASEGT. The CDR3 spans 13 residues. With 4 bases clipped from V and 2 bases from J, the junction kept 1 base outside the gene matches. CDR3 region: CASSVQGQETQYF. The CDR3 bases are TGTGCCAGCAGTGTACAGGGGCAAGAGACCCAGTACTTC.

This clonotype was counted a single time. The chain carries TRBV5-1 and TRBJ2-5; D is perhaps TRBD2 (5 bases). The germline V gene has CDR1 SGHRS and CDR2 YFSETQ. The CDR3 extends over 17 amino acids. V was pared by 4 bases and J by 1 base, with 20 bases between. CDR3 DNA sequence: TGCGCCAGCAGCCACCGACGGCGAGCGGAGCTCCAAGAGACCCAGTACTTC. Translating it yields CASSHRRRAELQETQYF.